A few counts support the clone carrying this T cell receptor beta chain. No antigen is known for it. This sample stems from a study of T cell repertoires in cytomegalovirus infection. In the study overall: Based on public TCR beta signatures, there were indications of CMV infection and of a matching HLA type.

Using its own MiXCR run on the reads, TCRdb lists one record per CDR3 protein. The table lists about 150,000 distinct CDR3 sequences, around 20% of them singletons. The study, taken as a whole, reports: Predominance within the ex vivo response was attributable to HLA-C-restricted CMV-specific TCR beta clonotypes. The study identified carriers of CMV plus the relevant HLA from cumulative public TCR beta family frequency.

The material sequenced was PBMCs. The sequence derives from a human donor in good health (CMV status not recorded). Some clones in this sample may be carry-over from other donors' samples.

CDR3 in amino acids: CASSFAGRETQYF. The CDR3 DNA follows: TGTGCCAGCAGTTTCGCAGGGCGGGAGACCCAGTACTTC. The chain links TRBV28 to TRBJ2-5; tentative D call: TRBD1 (5 bases). With 3 bases removed from V and 5 bases from J, the gap between germline ends came to 10 bases. CDR1 is MDHEN and CDR2 is SYDVKM in the germline V gene. The CDR3 runs to 13 residues.